The rows below give T cell receptor beta chains drawn from one sample of a study of identical twins. TCRdb re-called the 5' RACE reads with MiXCR, one entry per CDR3 protein. The profile shows 470,000 or so distinct CDR3 sequences, 20% to 25% of them singletons. This sample was shared with a second study, whose subject was T cells expressing NK-cell markers.

Specimen: CD4+ T cells sorted from blood. The receptor set was obtained from a woman aged 18 to 35 in good health. Each CDR3 is given with its conserved first and last residue. The order of the fields is V gene, clone size, J gene, D gene, CDR3 protein, CDR3 DNA. A D gene is named only where the DNA matches it firmly. Clone size is not always given. Where it is, it says once, few, many or a class for expanded clones.

>TRBV18|.|TRBJ2-1|TRBD2
CASSRWQREYEQFF
TGTGCCAGCTCGCGCTGGCAGCGGGAGTATGAGCAGTTCTTC
>TRBV12-3/TRBV12-4|.|TRBJ2-1|TRBD2
CASSLALSGRHNEQFF
TGTGCCAGCAGTTTAGCGCTTAGCGGGCGCCACAATGAGCAGTTCTTC
>TRBV12-5|.|TRBJ2-5|.
CASGPLGDAFQETQYF
TGTGCTAGTGGTCCCTTAGGGGACGCCTTCCAAGAGACCCAGTACTTC
>TRBV6-1|few|TRBJ1-1|TRBD1
CASRPQGEGTEAFF
TGTGCCAGCAGACCCCAGGGGGAGGGCACTGAAGCTTTCTTT
>TRBV12-3/TRBV12-4|many|TRBJ1-4|.
CASSLGEKLFF
TGTGCCAGCAGTTTGGGTGAAAAACTGTTTTTT
>TRBV12-3/TRBV12-4|many|TRBJ2-5|.
CATCIRETQYF
TGTGCCACCTGTATTCGAGAGACCCAGTACTTC
>TRBV12-3/TRBV12-4|.|TRBJ1-4|.
CASSLLRQEGVKLFF
TGTGCCAGCAGCCTCCTTAGACAGGAGGGAGTAAAACTGTTTTTT
>TRBV29-1|few|TRBJ2-2|.
CSVAGPLDTGELFF
TGCAGCGTTGCAGGACCCCTGGACACCGGGGAGCTGTTTTTT
>TRBV11-2|few|TRBJ2-5|.
CASSSTVGGYF
TGTGCCAGCAGCTCTACAGTTGGGGGGTACTTC
>TRBV5-1|few|TRBJ1-2|.
CASSRETTANYGYTF
TGCGCCAGCAGCAGGGAGACAACTGCTAACTATGGCTACACCTTC
>TRBV5-1|.|TRBJ2-1|.
CASSLPENYNEQFF
TGCGCCAGCAGCTTACCAGAGAACTACAATGAGCAGTTCTTC
>TRBV14|.|TRBJ2-5|.
CATETARLQETQYF
TGTGCCACCGAGACTGCTCGACTACAAGAGACCCAGTACTTC
>TRBV15|.|TRBJ2-1|TRBD2
CATKVRAGVNEQFF
TGTGCCACCAAGGTACGAGCGGGAGTAAATGAGCAGTTCTTC
>TRBV4-3|few|TRBJ2-2|TRBD2
CASSHATSGAFPGELFF
TGCGCCAGCAGCCATGCGACTAGCGGGGCCTTCCCCGGGGAGCTGTTTTTT
>TRBV7-2|.|TRBJ2-2|.
CASSSEGGYPGELFF
TGTGCCAGCAGCTCCGAAGGAGGATATCCCGGGGAGCTGTTTTTT
>TRBV12-3/TRBV12-4|few|TRBJ1-1|.
CASSLALVRGLSEAFF
TGTGCCAGCAGTTTAGCGCTAGTCCGGGGGCTAAGTGAAGCTTTCTTT
>TRBV12-3/TRBV12-4|.|TRBJ2-3|TRBD1
CASRVQGAGTDTLYF
TGTGCCAGCAGGGTACAGGGGGCAGGCACAGATACGCTGTATTTT
>TRBV2|few|TRBJ2-1|TRBD2
CASSRTSGWYNEQFF
TGTGCCAGCAGTCGGACTAGCGGGTGGTACAATGAGCAGTTCTTC
>TRBV7-2|.|TRBJ2-5|.
CASSVPQRKRTQYF
TGTGCCAGCAGCGTACCACAGAGGAAGCGGACCCAGTACTTC
>TRBV6-2/TRBV6-3|few|TRBJ2-1|.
CASTYRGTSSYNEQFF
TGTGCCAGCACCTACAGGGGGACTAGCTCCTACAATGAGCAGTTCTTC
>TRBV7-9|few|TRBJ2-1|.
CASSLMLEQFF
TGTGCCAGCAGCTTAATGCTTGAGCAGTTCTTC
>TRBV7-9|.|TRBJ2-1|.
CASSLPGRGEQFF
TGTGCCAGCAGCTTGCCCGGGAGAGGCGAGCAGTTCTTC
>TRBV10-2|few|TRBJ1-6|.
CASRRGAYNSPLHF
TGCGCCAGCAGAAGGGGCGCCTATAATTCACCCCTCCACTTT
>TRBV12-3/TRBV12-4|.|TRBJ2-7|.
CASSLGGGLEYEQYF
TGTGCCAGCAGTTTAGGAGGGGGGTTGGAGTACGAGCAGTACTTC
>TRBV12-3/TRBV12-4|.|TRBJ1-1|.
CASKPGGMTEAFF
TGTGCCAGCAAACCGGGGGGGATGACTGAAGCTTTCTTT
>TRBV7-2|few|TRBJ2-1|.
CASSLGEQFF
TGTGCCAGCTCGCTAGGGGAGCAGTTCTTC
>TRBV2|few|TRBJ1-1|.
CASSGPSTAPTEAFF
TGTGCCAGCAGCGGCCCTTCGACAGCTCCAACTGAAGCTTTCTTT
>TRBV6-2/TRBV6-3|few|TRBJ2-7|.
CASSSQPASSYEQYF
TGTGCCAGCAGCTCACAGCCGGCGAGCTCCTACGAGCAGTACTTC
>TRBV2|few|TRBJ2-3|.
CASKKETDTQYF
TGTGCCAGCAAGAAGGAAACAGATACGCAGTATTTT
>TRBV23-1|.|TRBJ2-3|.
CASSQSNRDRATDTQYF
TGCGCCAGCAGTCAATCGAACCGAGACAGAGCCACAGATACGCAGTATTTT
>TRBV20-1|.|TRBJ2-1|.
CSARVYRSEQFF
TGCAGTGCTAGAGTATACCGGAGTGAGCAGTTCTTC
>TRBV5-1|.|TRBJ2-7|.
CASRWGEAFFEQYF
TGCGCCAGCAGATGGGGGGAGGCCTTTTTCGAGCAGTACTTC
>TRBV6-5|.|TRBJ1-2|.
CASSSGSISYTF
TGTGCCAGCAGTTCAGGTTCTATAAGCTACACCTTC
>TRBV11-3|.|TRBJ2-7|TRBD1
CASSLEGGQVGEQYF
TGTGCCAGCAGCTTAGAGGGGGGACAGGTCGGGGAGCAGTACTTC
>TRBV12-3/TRBV12-4|many|TRBJ1-1|.
CASSHEGGWYAEAFF
TGTGCCAGCAGTCACGAGGGGGGCTGGTACGCTGAAGCTTTCTTT
>TRBV6-2/TRBV6-3|few|TRBJ1-1|.
CASSHQGGGAFF
TGTGCCAGCAGTCACCAGGGAGGAGGCGCTTTCTTT
>TRBV6-1|.|TRBJ2-5|.
CASFARGLGETQYF
TGTGCCAGCTTCGCCCGGGGCCTAGGAGAGACCCAGTACTTC
>TRBV4-2|many|TRBJ1-2|.
CASSQDRRDYGYTF
TGTGCCAGCAGCCAAGATCGTAGGGACTATGGCTACACCTTC
>TRBV12-3/TRBV12-4|many|TRBJ2-5|TRBD1
CASSWTGLEETQYF
TGTGCCAGCAGTTGGACAGGGTTGGAAGAGACCCAGTACTTC
>TRBV11-2|.|TRBJ2-6|TRBD2
CASSLRVRLAGAGANVLTF
TGTGCCAGCAGCTTAAGAGTTCGGCTAGCGGGAGCTGGGGCCAACGTCCTGACTTTC